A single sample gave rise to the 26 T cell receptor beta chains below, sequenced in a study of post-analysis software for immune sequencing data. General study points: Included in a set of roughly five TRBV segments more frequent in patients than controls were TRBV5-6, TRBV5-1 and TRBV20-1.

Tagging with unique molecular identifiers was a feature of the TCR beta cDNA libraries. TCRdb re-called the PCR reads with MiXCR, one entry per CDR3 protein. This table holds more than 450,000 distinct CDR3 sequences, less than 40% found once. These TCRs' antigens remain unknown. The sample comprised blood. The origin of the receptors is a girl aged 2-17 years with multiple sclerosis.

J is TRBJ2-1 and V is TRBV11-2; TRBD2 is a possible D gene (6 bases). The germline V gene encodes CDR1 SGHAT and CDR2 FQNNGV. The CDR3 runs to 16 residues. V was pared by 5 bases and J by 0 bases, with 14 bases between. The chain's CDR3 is CASSPSAGSSYNEQFF. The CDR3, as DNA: TGTGCCAGCAGCCCGTCCGCCGGGAGCTCCTACAATGAGCAGTTCTTC.

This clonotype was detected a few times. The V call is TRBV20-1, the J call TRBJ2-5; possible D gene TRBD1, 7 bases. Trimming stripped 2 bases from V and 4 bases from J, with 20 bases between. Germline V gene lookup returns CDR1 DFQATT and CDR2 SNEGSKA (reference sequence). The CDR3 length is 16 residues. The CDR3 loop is CSARRVLNRGGETQYF. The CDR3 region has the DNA TGCAGTGCTAGACGGGTCTTAAACAGGGGAGGAGAGACCCAGTACTTC.

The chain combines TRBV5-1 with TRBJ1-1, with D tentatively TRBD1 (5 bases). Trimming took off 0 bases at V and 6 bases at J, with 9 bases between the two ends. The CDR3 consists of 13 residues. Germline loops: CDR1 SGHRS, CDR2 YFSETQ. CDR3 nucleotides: TGCGCCAGCAGCTTGGCTGGAGGGGCTGAAGCTTTCTTT. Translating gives CASSLAGGAEAFF.

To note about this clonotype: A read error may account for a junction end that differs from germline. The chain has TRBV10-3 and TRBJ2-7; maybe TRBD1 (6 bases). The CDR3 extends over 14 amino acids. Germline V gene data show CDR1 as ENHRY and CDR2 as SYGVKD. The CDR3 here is CTISASGVAYEQYF. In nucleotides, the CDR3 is TGTACCATCAGTGCATCAGGGGTCGCTTACGAGCAGTACTTC.

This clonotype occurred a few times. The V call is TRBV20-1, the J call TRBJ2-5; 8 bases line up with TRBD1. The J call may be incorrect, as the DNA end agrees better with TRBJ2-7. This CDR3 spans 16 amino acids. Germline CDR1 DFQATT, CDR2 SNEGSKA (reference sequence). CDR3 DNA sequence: TGCAGTGCTAGCTACCTCCGGGACAGGCGCAGATACGAGCAGTACTTC. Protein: CSASYLRDRRRYEQYF.

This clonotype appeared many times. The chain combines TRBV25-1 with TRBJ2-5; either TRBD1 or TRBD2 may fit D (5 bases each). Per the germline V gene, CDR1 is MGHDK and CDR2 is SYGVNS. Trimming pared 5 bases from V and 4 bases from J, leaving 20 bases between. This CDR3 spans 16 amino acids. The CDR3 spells CASSRPGSSGPETQYF. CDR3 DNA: TGTGCCAGCAGTCGACCGGGATCTTCAGGGCCAGAGACCCAGTACTTC. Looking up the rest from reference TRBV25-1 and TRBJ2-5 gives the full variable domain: EADIYQTPRYLVIGTGKKITLECSQTMGHDKMYWYQQDPGMELHLIHYSYGVNSTEKGDLSSESTVSRIRTEHFPLTLESARPSHTSQYLCASSRPGSSGPETQYFGPGTRLLVL.

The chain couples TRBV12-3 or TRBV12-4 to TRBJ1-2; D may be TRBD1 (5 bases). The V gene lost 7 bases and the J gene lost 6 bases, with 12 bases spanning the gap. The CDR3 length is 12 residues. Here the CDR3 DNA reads TGTGCCAGCACCCAGGGTCCCCATGGCTACACCTTC. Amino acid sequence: CASTQGPHGYTF.

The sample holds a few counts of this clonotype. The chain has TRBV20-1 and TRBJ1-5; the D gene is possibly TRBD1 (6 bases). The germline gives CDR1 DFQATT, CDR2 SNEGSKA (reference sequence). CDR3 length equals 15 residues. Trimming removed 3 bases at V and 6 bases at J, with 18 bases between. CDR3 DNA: TGCAGTGCTAGCCGAACAGGGTATTTTATTCAGCCCCAGCATTTT. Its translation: CSASRTGYFIQPQHF.

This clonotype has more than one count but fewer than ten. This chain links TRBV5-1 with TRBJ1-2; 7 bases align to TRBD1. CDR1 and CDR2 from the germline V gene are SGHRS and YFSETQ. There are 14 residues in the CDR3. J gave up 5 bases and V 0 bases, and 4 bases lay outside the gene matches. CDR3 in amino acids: CASSLGDSEYGYTF. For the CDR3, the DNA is TGCGCCAGCAGCTTGGGGGACAGCGAGTATGGCTACACCTTC.

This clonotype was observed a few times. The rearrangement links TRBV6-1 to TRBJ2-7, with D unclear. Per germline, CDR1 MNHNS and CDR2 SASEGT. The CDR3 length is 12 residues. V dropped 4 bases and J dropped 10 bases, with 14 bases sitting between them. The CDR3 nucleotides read TGTGCCAGCAGTGGGGCGAGAGTGGACCAGTACTTC. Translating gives CASSGARVDQYF.

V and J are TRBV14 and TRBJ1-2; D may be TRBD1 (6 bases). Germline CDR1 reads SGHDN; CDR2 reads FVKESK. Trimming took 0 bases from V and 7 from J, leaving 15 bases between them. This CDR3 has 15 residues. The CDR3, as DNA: TGTGCCAGCAGCCAAGATTCGAGACAGGTCGGTGGCTACACCTTC. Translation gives CASSQDSRQVGGYTF.

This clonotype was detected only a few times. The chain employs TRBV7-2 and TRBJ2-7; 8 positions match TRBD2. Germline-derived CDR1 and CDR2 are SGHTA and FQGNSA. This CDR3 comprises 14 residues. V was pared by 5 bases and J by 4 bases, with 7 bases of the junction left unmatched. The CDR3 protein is CASSRMTSAYEQYF. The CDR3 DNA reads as TGTGCCAGCAGCCGCATGACTAGCGCTTACGAGCAGTACTTC.

CDR3 in DNA: TGCGCCAGCAGCACTCACCGGGACGGGGGGCAGAATGAGCAGTTCTTC. Translated: CASSTHRDGGQNEQFF. The chain uses TRBV5-1 and TRBJ2-1; maybe TRBD2 (7 bases). The CDR3 is 16 amino acids. The germline CDR1 and CDR2 sequences are SGHRS and YFSETQ. V lost 4 bases to trimming and J lost 7 bases, with 21 bases between them.

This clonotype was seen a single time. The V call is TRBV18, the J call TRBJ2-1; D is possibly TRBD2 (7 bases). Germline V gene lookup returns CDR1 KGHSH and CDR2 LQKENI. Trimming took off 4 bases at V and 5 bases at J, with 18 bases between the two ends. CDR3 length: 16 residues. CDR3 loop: CASSRYWGGAHNEQFF. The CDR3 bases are TGTGCCAGCTCACGTTATTGGGGGGGCGCCCACAATGAGCAGTTCTTC.

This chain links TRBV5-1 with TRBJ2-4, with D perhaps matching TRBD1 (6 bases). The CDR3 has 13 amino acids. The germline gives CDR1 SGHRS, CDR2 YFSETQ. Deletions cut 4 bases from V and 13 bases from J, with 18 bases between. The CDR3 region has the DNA TGCGCCAGCAGCACACAGGGCTTTGTAGAGCAGTACTTC. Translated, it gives CASSTQGFVEQYF. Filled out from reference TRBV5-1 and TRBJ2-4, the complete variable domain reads KAGVTQTPRYLIKTRGQQVTLSCSPISGHRSVSWYQQTPGQGLQFLFEYFSETQRNKGNFPGRFSGRQFSNSRSEMNVSTLELGDSALYLCASSTQGFVEQYFGAGTRLSVL.

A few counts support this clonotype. The CDR3 protein is CASSLMSSGGGEQFF. The CDR3 DNA follows: TGTGCCAGCAGCTTAATGTCTAGCGGGGGCGGTGAGCAGTTCTTC. This sequence joins TRBV7-3 and TRBJ2-1; 10 bases map to TRBD2. V was pared by 1 base and J by 9 bases, with 6 bases of the junction left unmatched. Germline loops: CDR1 SGHTA, CDR2 FQGTGA. The CDR3 has 15 amino acids.

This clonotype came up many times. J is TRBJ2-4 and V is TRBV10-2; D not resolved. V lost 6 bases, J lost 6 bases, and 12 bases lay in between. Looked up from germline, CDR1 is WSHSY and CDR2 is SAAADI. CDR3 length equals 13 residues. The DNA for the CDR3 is TGCGCCAGCAGCCCGGATCAGCGAAACATTCAGTACTTC. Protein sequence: CASSPDQRNIQYF.

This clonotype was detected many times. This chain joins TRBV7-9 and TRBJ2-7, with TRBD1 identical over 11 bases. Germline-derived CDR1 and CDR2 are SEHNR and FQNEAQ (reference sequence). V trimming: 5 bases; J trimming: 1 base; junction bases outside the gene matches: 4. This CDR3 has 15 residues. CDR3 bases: TGTGCCAGCAGCCGGACAGGGGGCGTATCCTACGAGCAGTACTTC. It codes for CASSRTGGVSYEQYF.

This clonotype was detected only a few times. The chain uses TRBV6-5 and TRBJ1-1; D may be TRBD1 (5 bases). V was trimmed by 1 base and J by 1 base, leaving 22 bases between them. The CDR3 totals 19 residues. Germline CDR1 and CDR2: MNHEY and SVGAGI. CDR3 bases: TGTGCCAGCAGTTACTGGGCCACCCCAGGGTTAAGCACGAACACTGAAGCTTTCTTT. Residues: CASSYWATPGLSTNTEAFF.

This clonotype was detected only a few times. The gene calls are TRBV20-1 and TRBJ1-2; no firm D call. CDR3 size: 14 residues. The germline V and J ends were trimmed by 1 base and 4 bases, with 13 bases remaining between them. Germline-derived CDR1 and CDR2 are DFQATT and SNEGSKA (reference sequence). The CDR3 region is CSARVQEGGYGYTF. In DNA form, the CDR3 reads TGCAGTGCTAGAGTTCAGGAGGGAGGCTATGGCTACACCTTC.

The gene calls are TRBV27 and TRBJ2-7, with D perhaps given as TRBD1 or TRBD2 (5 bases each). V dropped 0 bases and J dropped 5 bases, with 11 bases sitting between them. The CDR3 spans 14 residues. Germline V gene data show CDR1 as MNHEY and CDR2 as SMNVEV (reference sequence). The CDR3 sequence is CASSLSGTENEQYF. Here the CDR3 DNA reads TGTGCCAGCAGTTTATCTGGGACGGAGAACGAGCAGTACTTC.

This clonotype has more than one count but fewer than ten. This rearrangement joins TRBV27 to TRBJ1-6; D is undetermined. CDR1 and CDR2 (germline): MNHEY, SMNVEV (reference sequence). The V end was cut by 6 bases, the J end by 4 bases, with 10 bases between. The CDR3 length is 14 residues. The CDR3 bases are TGTGCCAGCAGCCCGGGCGTATATAATTCACCCCTCCACTTT. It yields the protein CASSPGVYNSPLHF.

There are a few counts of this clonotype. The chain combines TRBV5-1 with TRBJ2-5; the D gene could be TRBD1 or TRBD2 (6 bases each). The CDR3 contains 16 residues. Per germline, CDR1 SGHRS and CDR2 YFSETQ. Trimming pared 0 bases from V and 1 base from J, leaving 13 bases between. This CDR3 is CASSLAIGGSQETQYF. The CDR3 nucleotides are TGCGCCAGCAGCTTGGCCATCGGGGGCAGCCAAGAGACCCAGTACTTC.

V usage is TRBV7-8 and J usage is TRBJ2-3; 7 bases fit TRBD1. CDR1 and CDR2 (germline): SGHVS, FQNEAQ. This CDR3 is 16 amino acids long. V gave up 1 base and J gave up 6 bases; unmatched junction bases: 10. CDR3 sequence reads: CASSLVFGQETDTQYF. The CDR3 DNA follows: TGTGCCAGCAGCTTAGTGTTCGGACAGGAAACGGATACGCAGTATTTT.

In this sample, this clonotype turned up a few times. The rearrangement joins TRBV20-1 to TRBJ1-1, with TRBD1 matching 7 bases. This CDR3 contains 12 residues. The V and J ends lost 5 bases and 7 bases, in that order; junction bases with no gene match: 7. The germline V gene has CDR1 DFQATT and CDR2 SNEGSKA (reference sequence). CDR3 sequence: CSADGTACEAFF. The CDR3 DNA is TGCAGTGCTGATGGGACAGCTTGTGAAGCTTTCTTT.

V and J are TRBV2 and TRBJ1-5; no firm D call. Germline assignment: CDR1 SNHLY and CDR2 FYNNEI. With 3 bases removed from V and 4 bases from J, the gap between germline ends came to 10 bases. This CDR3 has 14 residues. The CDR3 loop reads CASSEVDRNQPQHF. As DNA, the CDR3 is TGTGCCAGCAGTGAGGTGGATAGGAATCAGCCCCAGCATTTT.